Listed here is a single TCR beta chain. Repertoires were generated with immunoSEQ multiplex PCR, while TCRdb's copy carries only in-frame clones and drops some. This table has about 83,000 clones, 91% appearing once. These data come from a study of control samples from healthy donors and cancer patients. With 6 bases removed from V and 5 bases from J, the gap between germline ends came to 16 bases. CDR3 length: 14 amino acids. In germline, CDR1 is ENHRY, CDR2 SYGVKD. V gene TRBV10-3 combines with J gene TRBJ1-2, with D unclear. The sample taken for sequencing was blood. The source of this sequence is a middle-aged man in good health. Here the CDR3 DNA reads TGTGCCATCAGCCTTAAAGAGGGAATGTATGGCTACACCTTC. It codes for CAISLKEGMYGYTF.